This T cell receptor (beta chain) is drawn from a study of cytomegalovirus exposure and HLA in healthy donors (dated 2017 in TCRdb). Describing the broader study: In an earlier analysis of several hundred of the donors, 250 to 300 Gb of sequence data and 90 million to 120 million unique TCR beta sequences from about 179 million T cells were reported. An earlier analysis of around 540 of the donors applied high-throughput TCR beta sequencing to assess whether each TCR beta V gene segment acted as functional or pseudogenic. Alongside the repertoire data, information on donor age, sex, ethnicity and CMV serostatus was compiled. Both class I and class II loci were covered by HLA typing, at four-digit resolution. All discovery cohort repertoires had been generated on a single sequencing platform. Genome-wide SNP genotypes for about 65% of the 666 donors were used in a later genetic analysis, which treated that subset as a discovery cohort. Typing coverage varied by locus: about 620-640 donors for A, B, C, DRB1 and DQB1; roughly 500 for DQA1; about 570 for DPA1; roughly 450 for DPB1. The T cell repertoires of several hundred subjects were profiled by immunosequencing and related to cytomegalovirus serostatus. An early release that covered approximately 600 HLA-typed donors contained 250 to 350 gigabases of sequencing data and some 87 million unique TCR sequences. The aim of the study was to test whether cataloging public T cell receptors could identify signatures of past pathogen exposure. A separate validation cohort of 90 to 150 different subjects was used in addition to the 666-subject first cohort. On average, roughly 240,000 unique TCR beta nucleotide sequences were sequenced per donor among a few hundred genotyped donors of the cohort, with roughly a sixth of those sequences being non-productive. In a later analysis, previously published TCR beta repertoires from several hundred donors were re-analyzed and high-resolution HLA genotyping was added so that TCR occurrence patterns could be studied. Roughly 5 DR-DQ haplotypes were handled as single units for association and clustering, since linkage in the cohort was strong. In the later analysis, no new phenotypic data were used to find candidate immune exposures; instead, reliance was placed on TCR beta sequences and their occurrence across donors. The study combined high-throughput TCR immunosequencing, statistical association of individual TCRs with disease status, and machine learning to predict cytomegalovirus infection status. Among the approximately 430 genotyped donors, 81% belonged to the genetic ancestry cluster associated with self-reported Caucasian donors. The investigation overall reported the following: The cohort was sequenced for TCR beta chains only, and without alpha or paired-chain data the features that could be detected were limited. Compared with the roughly 720-donor mean, donors in an Asian-associated ancestry cluster had fewer N-insertions in productive TCRs, according to a later genetic analysis. In a later genetic analysis, a missense DCLRE1C variant was associated with V-gene and J-gene trimming of TCR beta chains, and the association was replicated in an independent cohort. Correlated functional status among segregating V segments might be attributable to linkage disequilibrium, but an unknown experimental factor could not be ruled out. Because counts were too low, seventeen rarely observed V segments, including chromosome 9 orphons, were left out of the earlier analysis of several hundred of the donors. According to a later analysis, most CMV-associated TCR beta chains appeared to be HLA-restricted, and the HLA associations seemed to be driven largely by CMV exposure. The presence/absence analyses assumed that sequencing depth was roughly uniform across donors, and that assumption may not be true. A group of highly shared sequence variants was considered likely to be a technical artifact of the sequencing pipeline. Compared with equally common non-associated chains, HLA-associated TCR beta chains in a later analysis were more clonally expanded and had lower generation probabilities. In the study, some 160 TCR beta chains were listed as associated with cytomegalovirus. CMV serostatus was the only immune exposure information available for the cohort. A further reported finding was that TCR beta sequences accurately predicted the HLA-A and HLA-B alleles for most subjects in the first cohort. In vitro tests confirmed that a few of the cytomegalovirus-associated TCR beta chains recognize cytomegalovirus antigens. It was suggested by the authors that the approach could potentially be generalized to other disease states and immunological phenotypes. When HLA alleles, especially DR and DQ, strongly co-occurred, attributing TCR associations to individual alleles was difficult. A later analysis reported that several top co-occurrence clusters appeared linked to parvovirus B19, influenza, CMV and Epstein-Barr virus. Because some donors lacked HLA typing at each locus, the association tests relied only on the typed subset. In an earlier analysis of approximately 590 of the donors, most TCR beta V segments appeared in productive rearrangements about 87% or about 30% of the time, broadly matching IMGT annotations. While some public TCRs were present in many individuals, most TCR sequences turned up only very rarely across donors. Specific HLA alleles were associated with 15,000 to 20,000 TCR beta sequences at a false discovery rate of 0.05 in a later analysis. In a later analysis, the rate of TCR association differed among HLA loci, with DRB1 alleles having the most associated TCRs and HLA-C alleles having the fewest. Some IMGT-functional V segments, including TRBV6-2 and TRBV6-3, could not be told apart with the 87-base-pair reads, so those segments were excluded. The classifier was reported to diagnose cytomegalovirus status with high specificity and sensitivity in both the original cohort and the validation cohort.

The library was prepared using the immunoSEQ multiplex PCR assay. For the multiplex PCR, a mixture combining 60 forward primers for TCR Vbeta segments and 13 reverse primers for TCR Jbeta segments was used. The CDR3 region of rearranged TCR beta genes was amplified from genomic DNA with a multiplex PCR assay. The amplified TCR beta libraries were sequenced on the Illumina HiSeq System as 87-base-pair reads. The authors' pipeline ran thus. A later analysis counted around 72 million unique TCR beta chains across the 666 repertoires, and 9.5 million to 11 million of these chains were shared by at least two donors. To remove PCR and sequencing errors, raw reads were error-corrected and collapsed into unique sequences using a nearest-neighbor algorithm that merged closely related sequences. CDR3 sequences were aligned to IMGT reference sequences to assign V, D and J gene segments. Each retained sequence needed at least a six-nucleotide match to both a V gene segment and a J gene segment. Rearrangements were called productive when the CDR3 lacked stop codons and stayed in frame with V and J; all others were non-productive. Following IMGT convention, CDR3 was defined as the stretch from the second conserved V-encoded cysteine up to the conserved J-encoded phenylalanine. In an earlier analysis of around 600 of the donors, sequences lacking an unambiguous match to a single V gene segment were excluded. In an earlier analysis of several hundred of the donors, V segments were called functional above 56.7% productive rearrangements and were called segregating when the between-donor standard deviation exceeded 5%. A statistical classification framework was developed to diagnose cytomegalovirus status using the catalog of TCR beta chain sequences. In a later analysis, TCR nucleotide sequences were compared against IMGT/GENE-DB human TR gene sequences so that V and J genes could be assigned. A later analysis assigned CDR3 sequences and most-parsimonious VDJ recombination scenarios with the TCRdist pipeline. In a later analysis, every TCR beta chain was defined by the combination of its CDR3 amino acid sequence and its V-gene family, and reads without a unique V-gene family were dropped. To address suspected cross-contamination and a sequencing artifact, a later analysis removed approximately 600 highly shared, low-generation-probability nucleotide sequences. A later analysis calculated a clonal expansion index for each public chain from normalized within-repertoire ranks of inferred template counts. In a later analysis, generation probabilities were computed with a VDJ recombination model fitted to out-of-frame rearrangements, and the resulting probabilities were checked against IGoR. In a later analysis, TCR-TCR, TCR-HLA and TCR-CMV co-occurrence was scored with hypergeometric tests, and a repertoire-size bias correction was applied to TCR pairs. A later analysis estimated false discovery rates by permuting HLA or CMV assignments 20 times. In a later analysis, co-occurring TCRs were grouped using DBSCAN, and TCRdist sequence similarity was added for clustering within HLA-allele-positive subsets. Repertoires with fewer than 30,000 or more than 120,000 public chains were left out of co-occurrence clustering, as were about five repertoires with anomalous nucleotide sharing. TCRdb limited this immuneACCESS table to in-frame rearrangements with V and J called. A share of clones is missing; checked studies link under half to unresolved V genes, and the rest is unexplained. V and J calls and clone size follow that table, whereas D and trimming were derived from the DNA. Across this sample there are about 210,000 clones, with 82% seen only once. The ten largest account for roughly 5.5% of the sample.

The cohort consisted of approximately 690 healthy bone marrow donors. At the time of sampling, all cohort members were nominally healthy, though unrecorded immune exposures were likely present. The donor was CMV seropositive and belonged to the group of 250 to 300 seropositive cohort members. Every donor gave a peripheral blood sample, and the peripheral blood mononuclear cells from that sample were used for TCR beta sequencing. Genomic DNA was extracted from the blood cell samples with the Qiagen DNeasy Blood Extraction Kit. On this clone itself: The antigen it binds to is not known. Per-base quality was not reported, and no clone a single base away is much larger than it.

CDR1 SGHNT and CDR2 YENEEA are derived from the germline V gene. There are 16 amino acids in the CDR3, from cysteine to phenylalanine inclusive. Only the CDR3 region is kept as DNA, spanning 48 bases read in frame from base 1. Germline trimming amounts to 4 bases on V and 5 bases on J, with 13 as the count of junction bases outside the gene matches. The sample comprised PBMCs. The chain was built from TRBV11-3 and TRBJ2-5; 7 bases in the junction line up with TRBD1. The sequence was obtained from a man between 35 and 55 years old in good health and CMV-seropositive. CDR3 reads: CASSSQGGGRFETQYF. The nucleotide sequence reads as follows: TGTGCCAGCAGCTCTCAAGGGGGCGGCAGGTTTGAGACCCAGTACTTC.